Sequencing of this T cell receptor beta chain was carried out in a study of T cell responses to AZD1222 COVID-19 vaccine. General study results and limits: Females made up more of the donors, who were largely white British, and clonal diversity may have come out too low.

The repertoire was sequenced with immunoSEQ multiplex PCR; TCRdb's copy has only in-frame clones and lacks some. The table has about 150,000 clones, 85% to 95% seen once. CDR1 SGHDT and CDR2 YYEEEE come from the germline V gene. With V trimmed by 4 bases and J by 2 bases, 9 bases remained unmatched. This CDR3 has 16 amino acids. About this clone: The antigen is unknown.

Pooled samples include second doses given at about 4 or 12 weeks. The chain links TRBV5-6 to TRBJ1-5, with 7 bases that match TRBD1. Sample: peripheral blood, taken 28 days after the second AZD1222 dose. The origin of this receptor is an adult who received the AZD1222 COVID-19 vaccine. CDR3 DNA: TGTGCCAGCAGCCTGAGGGGGCGCCGAGGCAATCAGCCCCAGCATTTT. This sequence encodes CASSLRGRRGNQPQHF.